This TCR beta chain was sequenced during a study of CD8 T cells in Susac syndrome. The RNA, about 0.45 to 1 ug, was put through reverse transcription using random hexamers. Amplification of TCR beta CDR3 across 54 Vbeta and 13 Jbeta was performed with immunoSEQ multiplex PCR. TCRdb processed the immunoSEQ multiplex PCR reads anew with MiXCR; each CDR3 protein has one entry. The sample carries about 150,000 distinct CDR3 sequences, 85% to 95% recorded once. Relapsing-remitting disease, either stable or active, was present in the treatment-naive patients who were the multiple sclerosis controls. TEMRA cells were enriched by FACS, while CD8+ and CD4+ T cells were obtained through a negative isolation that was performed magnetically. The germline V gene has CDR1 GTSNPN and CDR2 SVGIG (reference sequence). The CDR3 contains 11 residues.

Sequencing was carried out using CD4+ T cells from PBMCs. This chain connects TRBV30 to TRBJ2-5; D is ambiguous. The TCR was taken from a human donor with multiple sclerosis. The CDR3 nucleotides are TGTACGGCAGATATTGGGGAGACCCAGTACTTC. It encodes CTADIGETQYF.